The clone carrying this TCR beta chain was detected a few times. The antigen is unknown. Using CD45RO/CCR7/CD25/CD127/CD95/CD27, CD4+ naive, central memory, regulatory and stem cell-like memory cells were sorted. CDR3 length: 15 residues. V lost 3 bases and J lost 5; bases outside the gene matches: 6. The germline V gene has CDR1 SGHAT and CDR2 FQNNGV. The data belong to a study of beta chain features in type 1 diabetes. The sequenced template was cDNA made from the entire isolated RNA. For naive, central memory and regulatory T cell samples, reads averaged roughly 3.7 million. Method: immunoSEQ multiplex PCR; TCRdb's copy keeps in-frame clones and lacks some. The table lists 200,000 to 250,000 clones, approximately 14% of them singletons. Study-level results: Moderately but significantly shorter TCRB CDR3s were found in Type 1 diabetes patients in all four CD4+ subsets.

Sequenced material: naive CD4+ T cells from blood. The chain has TRBV11-2 and TRBJ2-3; 9 nucleotides line up with TRBD2. This TCR came from a man aged 25 to 40 with type 1 diabetes. The CDR3, as DNA: TGTGCCAGCAGCTTTAGCGGGAGCATTCAAGATACGCAGTATTTT. It is translated as CASSFSGSIQDTQYF. The full variable domain, completed using reference TRBV11-2 and TRBJ2-3, is EAGVAQSPRYKIIEKRQSVAFWCNPISGHATLYWYQQILGQGPKLLIQFQNNGVVDDSQLPKDRFSAERLKGVDSTLKIQPAKLEDSAVYLCASSFSGSIQDTQYFGPGTRLTVL.